This T cell receptor (beta chain) was captured in a study of molecular identifiers for immune sequencing clone quantification. Study at large: Replicates involved a five-way split of RNA from roughly 21,000 or 96,000 naive CD8 cells, with sequencing of four.

The V gene's germline CDR1 is PRHDT and CDR2 FYEKMQ (reference sequence). Trimming removed 4 bases at V and 3 bases at J, with 13 bases between. The length of the CDR3 is 14 residues. The table lists this clonotype with a few counts. The authors built bulk TCR libraries by previously described methods with listed TCR primers. TCRdb re-analysed the PCR reads in MiXCR, keeping a single row per CDR3 protein. The data contain around 100,000 distinct CDR3 sequences, around 37% of them seen just once; the ten biggest clones take up less than 10%. Naive CD8 library inputs spanned 20,000 to 1,000,000 sorted cells and 10%, 30% or 50% RNA. Naive CD8 T cells were sorted as CD8+CD4-CCR7+CD45RA+.

This TCR was sampled from a human donor in good health. Some libraries in this study had Jurkat cell RNA spiked in. Sequencing used naive CD8+ T cells from blood, with Jurkat cell RNA spiked in. As for subset: FACS-sorted CD8+CD4-CCR7+CD45RA+ naive T cells. The rearrangement joins TRBV13 to TRBJ2-7; D gene ambiguous. In DNA, the CDR3 is TGTGCCAGCAGCTCGGCGCCTCCCCACTACGAGCAGTACTTC. This translates into CASSSAPPHYEQYF.